The 4 T cell receptor beta chains given below trace back to one sample, sequenced in a study of blood T cell repertoires in COVID-19. Produced via immunoSEQ multiplex PCR; TCRdb's table is partial and in-frame only. The sample lists roughly 80,000 clones, 80% to 85% seen once, with around 3.3% in the top ten. Sequencing was performed on peripheral blood. These receptors were obtained from a man aged 45-65 years with acute or convalescent COVID-19.

J is TRBJ1-1 and V is TRBV19; TRBD1 matches 9 bases. J lost 8 bases, V lost 8 bases, and 9 bases had no gene match. The CDR3 runs to 13 residues. The germline gives CDR1 LNHDA, CDR2 SQIVND (reference sequence). The CDR3 region has the DNA TGTGCCAGTGTGGACAGGGGTTTACCGGAAGCTTTCTTT. Translation: CASVDRGLPEAFF.

The chain employs TRBV27 and TRBJ1-6; D is uncertain. CDR3 length equals 13 residues. V lost 5 bases to trimming and J lost 7 bases, with 9 bases between them. Germline CDR1 reads MNHEY; CDR2 reads SMNVEV (reference sequence). The CDR3 reads CASSTTRNSPLHF. DNA for the CDR3: TGTGCCAGCAGTACTACTCGCAATTCACCCCTCCACTTT.

The V gene is TRBV7-9, the J gene TRBJ1-2, with a weak D call TRBD1 (5 bases). Trimming removed 5 bases at V and 8 bases at J, with 21 bases between. The CDR3 consists of 15 residues. Germline loops: CDR1 SEHNR, CDR2 FQNEAQ (reference sequence). DNA for the CDR3: TGTGCCAGCAGCACCCAGGGCTTGAGGTTGGGAGGCTACACCTTC. Translated, it gives CASSTQGLRLGGYTF. Supplemented by reference TRBV7-9 and TRBJ1-2, the full variable domain reads DTGVSQNPRHKITKRGQNVTFRCDPISEHNRLYWYRQTLGQGPEFLTYFQNEAQLEKSRLLSDRFSAERPKGSFSTLEIQRTEQGDSAMYLCASSTQGLRLGGYTFGSGTRLTVV.

This rearrangement joins TRBV28 to TRBJ2-1; D perhaps matches TRBD1 (7 bases). The CDR3 extends over 15 amino acids. Germline V lookup: CDR1 MDHEN, CDR2 SYDVKM. V lost 6 bases to trimming and J lost 9 bases, with 21 bases between them. The CDR3 coding sequence is TGTGCCAGCAGGGAGCTAGCGTCCAAGGGGGCTGAGCAGTTCTTC. Translation: CASRELASKGAEQFF.